Presented here are 9 T cell receptor beta chains from one specimen sequenced in a study of cytomegalovirus exposure and HLA in healthy donors. PCR used 60 Vbeta primers and 13 Jbeta primers. This table comes from immunoSEQ multiplex PCR, and its TCRdb copy is limited to in-frame clones, with some not included. The table has approximately 120,000 clones, approximately 80% seen once; the top ten hold under 1.5%. The sequenced sample was PBMCs. Receptors were obtained from a middle-aged man in good health and CMV-seronegative.

The table lists this clone with a count of one. V usage is TRBV14 and J usage is TRBJ1-1, with D possibly matching TRBD1 (5 bases). V was cut by 10 bases and J by 4 bases, with 10 bases left in between. Germline V lookup: CDR1 SGHDN, CDR2 FVKESK. This CDR3 contains 11 residues. CDR3 region: CATERGTEAFF. The CDR3 nucleotides read TGTGCCACCGAAAGGGGCACTGAAGCTTTCTTT.

This clone was detected only a few times. CDR3 DNA: TGTGCCAGCAGTTTAGGCGGCAGGGTTCAGCCCCAGCATTTT. The encoded protein is CASSLGGRVQPQHF. V gene TRBV28 combines with J gene TRBJ1-5; maybe TRBD1 (5 bases). Germline V gives CDR1 MDHEN, CDR2 SYDVKM. The CDR3 length is 14 residues. Trimming stripped 2 bases from V and 6 bases from J, with 11 bases between. The full variable domain, rest sourced from reference TRBV28 and TRBJ1-5, is DVKVTQSSRYLVKRTGEKVFLECVQDMDHENMFWYRQDPGLGLRLIYFSYDVKMKEKGDIPEGYSVSREKKERFSLILESASTNQTSMYLCASSLGGRVQPQHFGDGTRLSIL.

This sequence joins TRBV4-3 and TRBJ1-4, with TRBD1 as a possible D gene (5 bases). Germline V gene lookup returns CDR1 LGHNA and CDR2 YSLEER. This CDR3 has 15 amino acids. Trimming stripped 3 bases from V and 7 bases from J, with 15 bases between. CDR3 amino acids: CASSQPGGGGEKLFF. The CDR3 DNA is TGCGCCAGCAGCCAGCCCGGTGGGGGAGGTGAAAAACTGTTTTTT.

The chain uses TRBV5-1 and TRBJ2-1; D possibly corresponds to TRBD2 (5 bases). The CDR3 totals 14 residues. Germline V gives CDR1 SGHRS, CDR2 YFSETQ. Between the trimmed V and J ends, which lost 0 bases and 7 bases, there was a span of 11 bases. The CDR3 DNA sequence: TGCGCCAGCAGCTTGGCCAAGAGGGAGAATGAGCAGTTCTTC. The encoded protein is CASSLAKRENEQFF.

The chain carries TRBV5-3 and TRBJ2-7; TRBD1 matches 10 bases. TRBV5-3 is recorded as an ORF, its role being uncertain. Unmatched junction bases numbered 7, after V lost 10 bases and J lost 3 bases. The CDR3 sequence is 13 residues long. The CDR3: CAYSGTGDYEQYF. The DNA for the CDR3 is TGTGCCTACTCGGGGACAGGGGACTACGAGCAGTACTTC.

This clone showed up just once. The chain carries TRBV28 and TRBJ2-7; 11 bases match TRBD1. This CDR3 spans 14 amino acids. The junction had 3 bases not matched to a gene; V was cut back by 4 bases and J by 4 bases. Germline lookup yields CDR1 MDHEN and CDR2 SYDVKM. CDR3 loop: CASSWTGGRYEQYF. The CDR3 DNA follows: TGTGCCAGCAGTTGGACAGGGGGCCGGTACGAGCAGTACTTC.

The chain uses TRBV30 and TRBJ1-4; 9 bases line up with TRBD1. V gave up 0 bases and J gave up 8 bases; unmatched junction bases: 7. This CDR3 is built from 15 residues. Germline lookup yields CDR1 GTSNPN and CDR2 SVGIG (reference sequence). The CDR3 sequence: CAWSVEGQGREKLFF. CDR3 coding DNA: TGTGCCTGGAGTGTAGAGGGACAGGGTAGAGAAAAACTGTTTTTT.

The CDR3 loop reads CASSSTSNEQFF. The CDR3, as DNA: TGTGCCAGCAGCTCGACTAGTAATGAGCAGTTCTTC. The chain combines TRBV7-6 with TRBJ2-1; D is perhaps TRBD2 (6 bases). Germline CDR1 is SGHVS and CDR2 is FNYEAQ. CDR3 length: 12 amino acids. V gave up 4 bases and J gave up 7 bases, with 8 bases separating them.

This clone was observed a handful of times. J is TRBJ2-2 and V is TRBV14, with unresolved D. V was clipped by 2 bases and J by 1 base, with 2 bases between them. The CDR3 extends over 13 amino acids. Germline-derived CDR1 and CDR2 are SGHDN and FVKESK. In DNA form, the CDR3 reads TGTGCCAGCAGCCAACAGAACACCGGGGAGCTGTTTTTT. Protein: CASSQQNTGELFF.